The 9 T cell receptor beta chains below come from one sample, sequenced in a study of tumor and adjacent non-tumor tissue in lung cancer. This sample's RNA came from whole unsorted tissue. More than 3 cm separated this lung sample from the edge of the tumor. TCRbeta libraries were built with three rounds of nested PCR, modified from ARM-PCR. Using its own MiXCR run on the multiplex PCR reads, TCRdb lists one record per CDR3 protein. The table records tens of thousands of distinct CDR3 sequences, around 70% of them present only once. The sequencing sample was made of distant non-tumor lung tissue. These receptors originate from a woman in her forties or fifties with non-small cell lung cancer.

On this clonotype itself: One end of the junction varies from germline; a read error may be responsible. The chain links TRBV4-1 to TRBJ2-5; D may correspond to TRBD1 or TRBD2 (7 bases each). Germline lookup yields CDR1 MGHRA and CDR2 YSYEKL. The CDR3 sequence is 17 residues long. This CDR3 reads CAGSQGGRGGEGETQYF. CDR3 coding DNA: TGCGCCGGCAGCCAAGGTGGCAGGGGGGGGGAAGGAGAGACCCAGTACTTC.

In regard to this clonotype: Germline is not matched at one junction end, which may reflect a read error. This chain uses TRBV11-2 with TRBJ2-7, with a tentative D call TRBD2 (5 bases). The CDR3 consists of 15 residues. Germline V gives CDR1 SGHAT, CDR2 FQNNGV. The CDR3 is CASSLDKRSGDKQYF. Here the CDR3 DNA reads TGTGCCAGCAGCTTAGATAAGCGGAGCGGCGACAAGCAATACTTC.

To note about this clonotype: The junction shows a germline mismatch at one end, possibly a read error. The chain joins TRBV4-3 to TRBJ2-1; the D gene is possibly TRBD2 (6 bases). The germline V gene encodes CDR1 LGHNA and CDR2 YSLEER. CDR3 length: 15 residues. The CDR3: CTSSQDGGRHNEQLF. DNA for the CDR3: TGCACTAGCAGCCAAGACGGGGGAAGACACAATGAGCAGCTCTTC.

About this clonotype itself: Germline and junction disagree at one end, which may indicate a read error. The V and J genes are TRBV12-3 or TRBV12-4 and TRBJ2-2; possible D gene TRBD1, 6 bases. The CDR3 sequence is 14 residues long. CDR3 DNA: TGTGCCAGCAGCACGACAGGAGTTGCCGGGGAGCTGTCTTTT. Translation: CASSTTGVAGELSF.

Points on this clonotype: One base away lies a much larger clone, so this may be a sequencing read error. In DNA, the CDR3 is TGCAGTGCACTTGACAGGGCGGGAGAGAAAAAACTGTTTTTT. It translates to CSALDRAGEKKLFF. The chain carries TRBV20-1 and TRBJ1-4, with TRBD1 identical over 7 bases. With V trimmed by 6 bases and J by 9 bases, 13 bases remained unmatched. This CDR3 contains 14 residues. Per the germline V gene, CDR1 is DFQATT and CDR2 is SNEGSKA (reference sequence).

About this clonotype itself: This CDR3 is missing its conserved last phenylalanine or tryptophan, likely due to a read error. The CDR3 bases are TGTGCCAACAAGCTTACAGGGACGCACCCAGAAGCTTTCTTG. Amino acid sequence: CANKLTGTHPEAFL. The gene calls are TRBV6-5 and TRBJ1-1; perhaps TRBD1 as D (6 bases). Germline V CDR1 and CDR2: MNHEY, SVGAGI. The CDR3 is 14 amino acids. Trimming removed 10 bases from V and 8 bases from J, with 23 bases in between.

About this clonotype itself: The junction and the germline gene differ at one end; a read error may be behind it. The chain joins TRBV12-3 or TRBV12-4 to TRBJ1-1; D gene unclear. This CDR3 has 14 residues. CDR3 in amino acids: CTSSLSPVNTEASF. The CDR3 DNA sequence: TGTACCAGCAGTTTGTCCCCAGTGAACACTGAAGCTTCCTTT.

Remarks on this clonotype: At one end, the junction sequence differs from germline, possibly due to a read error. The chain joins TRBV20-1 to TRBJ1-5, with D possibly matching TRBD1 (5 bases). Germline loops: CDR1 DFQATT, CDR2 SNEGSKA (reference sequence). This CDR3 contains 14 residues. This CDR3 reads CSVRLVTGNQPQHF. In DNA form, the CDR3 reads TGCAGTGTTAGACTAGTTACAGGAAATCAGCCCCAGCATTTT.

Points on this clonotype: As the CDR3 is not closed by the conserved phenylalanine or tryptophan, this likely results from a read error. The chain has TRBV11-2 and TRBJ1-5; unclear D gene. This CDR3 has 15 residues. Germline V lookup: CDR1 SGHAT, CDR2 FQNNGV. This chain's CDR3 is CACSLTGRGNQPQHY. The CDR3 DNA follows: TGTGCCTGCAGCTTAACGGGCCGAGGCAATCAGCCCCAGCATTAT.